Listed here are 13 T cell receptor beta chains from one sample, sequenced in a study of T cells after yellow fever vaccination. TCRdb re-called the 5' RACE reads with MiXCR, one entry per CDR3 protein. Of some 63,000 distinct CDR3 sequences in the sample, 7.4% were seen once. The sample consisted of CD8+ T cells sorted from PBMCs, taken 15 days after the yellow fever booster vaccination. These receptors originate from a man under 40 who received the YFV17D yellow fever vaccine.

The chain joins TRBV15 to TRBJ2-7; D gene uncertain. The CDR3 is made up of 16 amino acids. V was cut by 0 bases and J by 5 bases, with 17 bases left in between. Germline CDR1 reads LNHNV; CDR2 reads YYDKDF (reference sequence). In DNA, the CDR3 is TGTGCCACCAGCAGAGAAAAACGACGTCTAGGGAACGAGCAGTACTTC. It translates to CATSREKRRLGNEQYF. The full variable domain, its missing parts supplied by reference TRBV15 and TRBJ2-7, is DAMVIQNPRYQVTQFGKPVTLSCSQTLNHNVMYWYQQKSSQAPKLLFHYYDKDFNNEADTPDNFQSRRPNTSFCFLDIRSPGLGDTAMYLCATSREKRRLGNEQYFGPGTRLTVT.

This clonotype showed up many times. The chain carries TRBV4-1 and TRBJ2-2, with D possibly matching TRBD1 (5 bases). V was clipped by 1 base and J by 6 bases, with 12 bases between them. The CDR3 has 15 residues. Per the germline V gene, CDR1 is MGHRA and CDR2 is YSYEKL. CDR3 in DNA: TGCGCCAGCAGCCAAGTGGGCAGGGCGGCCGGGGAGCTGTTTTTT. Translated, it gives CASSQVGRAAGELFF.

Many counts were recorded for this clonotype. The chain uses TRBV11-3 and TRBJ2-2; D remains unclear. The V end was cut by 6 bases, the J end by 1 base, with 12 bases between. CDR1 is SGHNT and CDR2 is YENEEA in the germline V gene. The CDR3 loop spans 15 amino acids. Here the CDR3 reads CASSFGLLNTGELFF. The CDR3 DNA follows: TGTGCCAGCAGTTTCGGGCTCCTGAACACCGGGGAGCTGTTTTTT.

This clonotype was seen at least ten times. The CDR3 spells CSARDEKGTLEQYF. CDR3 DNA sequence: TGCAGTGCTAGAGACGAGAAGGGGACTCTCGAGCAGTACTTC. V is TRBV20-1 and J is TRBJ2-7; tentative D call: TRBD2 (6 bases). This CDR3 is 14 amino acids long. The V end lost 0 bases, the J end lost 6 bases, and 15 bases lay between the germline ends. CDR1 and CDR2 from the germline V gene are DFQATT and SNEGSKA (reference sequence).

The rearrangement joins TRBV27 to TRBJ2-3, with 8 bases lining up with TRBD2. This CDR3 has 14 amino acids. Trimming removed 5 bases from V and 8 bases from J; junction bases left unmatched: 9. Germline CDR1 is MNHEY and CDR2 is SMNVEV (reference sequence). The CDR3: CASSIVAGLITQYF. The CDR3 DNA follows: TGTGCCAGCAGTATTGTAGCGGGATTGATTACGCAGTATTTT.

This clonotype was seen repeatedly, ten times or more. This rearrangement joins TRBV29-1 to TRBJ2-5; TRBD2 matches 12 bases. Germline values: CDR1 SQVTM, CDR2 ANQGSEA. This CDR3 is 15 amino acids long. V lost 6 bases to trimming and J lost 2 bases; unmatched junction nucleotides: 7. CDR3 sequence (DNA): TGCAGCGTAACCCCGGGACTAGCGGGTCAAGAGACCCAGTACTTC. Encoded protein: CSVTPGLAGQETQYF.

This chain joins TRBV9 and TRBJ2-1, with 14 bases matching TRBD2. The germline V gene encodes CDR1 SGDLS and CDR2 YYNGEE. Unmatched junction bases numbered 7, after V lost 0 bases and J lost 5 bases. The CDR3 is 18 residues long. The CDR3, as DNA: TGTGCCAGCAGCGTAGACCCGGGACTAGCGGGAGAGCACAATGAGCAGTTCTTC. This encodes CASSVDPGLAGEHNEQFF.

Ten or more counts support this clonotype. This chain joins TRBV29-1 and TRBJ2-7; TRBD2 agrees at 8 bases. Unmatched junction bases numbered 3, after V lost 4 bases and J lost 1 base. Per germline, CDR1 SQVTM and CDR2 ANQGSEA. The CDR3 consists of 13 residues. CDR3 loop: CSVGLAGSYEQYF. CDR3 sequence (DNA): TGCAGCGTTGGTTTAGCGGGATCCTACGAGCAGTACTTC.

This clonotype was counted ten times or more. The genes are TRBV7-8 and TRBJ2-7; D is unclear. The CDR3 has 13 residues. V was trimmed by 5 bases and J by 5 bases, leaving 13 bases between them. From germline, CDR1 is SGHVS and CDR2 FQNEAQ. In nucleotides, the CDR3 is TGTGCCAGCAGCACCACCCTAGGCCACGAGCAGTACTTC. Residues: CASSTTLGHEQYF.

There are many counts of this clonotype. The chain combines TRBV5-1 with TRBJ1-1; TRBD1 is a possible D gene (5 bases). Germline V gene lookup returns CDR1 SGHRS and CDR2 YFSETQ. V lost 0 bases, J lost 11 bases, and 8 bases lay in between. This CDR3 has 11 amino acids. The CDR3 here is CASSLGGVAFF. In nucleotides, the CDR3 is TGCGCCAGCAGCTTGGGAGGGGTGGCTTTCTTT.

This clonotype was recorded at least ten times. The chain recombines TRBV9 with TRBJ2-1; D is possibly TRBD2 (6 bases). This CDR3 has 15 amino acids. Germline V CDR1 and CDR2: SGDLS, YYNGEE. With 3 bases removed from V and 0 bases from J, the gap between germline ends came to 10 bases. In DNA, the CDR3 is TGTGCCAGCAGCGGGTCTAGCGCCTCCTACAATGAGCAGTTCTTC. Protein product: CASSGSSASYNEQFF.

This clonotype was seen only a few times. The chain uses TRBV5-4 and TRBJ1-1, with D hard to call. V was shortened by 0 bases and J by 8 bases, with 11 bases between the two germline ends. Germline V gives CDR1 SGHNT, CDR2 YYREEE (reference sequence). CDR3 length: 13 residues. The CDR3 is CASSLAGRREAFF. The CDR3, as DNA: TGTGCCAGCAGCTTGGCCGGCAGAAGGGAAGCTTTCTTT.

This clonotype was recorded many times. The chain employs TRBV7-9 and TRBJ2-2, with a tentative D call TRBD1 (7 bases). Trimming cost V 5 bases and J 5 bases, with 15 bases left between them. This CDR3 is built from 15 residues. Germline CDR1 reads SEHNR; CDR2 reads FQNEAQ (reference sequence). The CDR3 bases are TGTGCCAGCAGCCACAGACAGGGAGGTACCGGGGAGCTGTTTTTT. Residues: CASSHRQGGTGELFF.